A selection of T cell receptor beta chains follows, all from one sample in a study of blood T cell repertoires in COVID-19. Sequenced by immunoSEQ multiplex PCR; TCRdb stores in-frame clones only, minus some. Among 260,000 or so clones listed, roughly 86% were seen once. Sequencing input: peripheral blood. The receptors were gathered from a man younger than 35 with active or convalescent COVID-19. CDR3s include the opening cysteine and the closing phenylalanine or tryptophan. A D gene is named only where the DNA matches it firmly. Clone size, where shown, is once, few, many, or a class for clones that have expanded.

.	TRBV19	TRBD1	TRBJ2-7	TGTGCCAGTAGTATTTGGGACAGGGGGCAAGAGCAGTACTTC	CASSIWDRGQEQYF
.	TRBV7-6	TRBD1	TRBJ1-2	TGTGCCAGCAGCTTAGGACAGGGGGCGGGCTATGGCTACACCTTC	CASSLGQGAGYGYTF
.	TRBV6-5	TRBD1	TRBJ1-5	TGTGCCAGCAGGCGGACAGGCCTTAGCAATCAGCCCCAGCATTTT	CASRRTGLSNQPQHF
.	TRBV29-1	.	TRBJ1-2	TGCAGCGTAACACAAGGGAGTGGGGAATATGGCTACACCTTC	CSVTQGSGEYGYTF
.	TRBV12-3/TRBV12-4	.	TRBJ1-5	TGTGCCAGCAGTTTGGGGCTTTGGGAGCCCCAGCATTTT	CASSLGLWEPQHF
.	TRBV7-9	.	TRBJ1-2	TGTGCCAGCACCCCGGTGGGGGGGCCTAACTATGGCTACACCTTC	CASTPVGGPNYGYTF
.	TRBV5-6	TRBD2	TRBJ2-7	TGTGCCAGCAGCTTGGGGCCGGGACTAGCGGTCTACGAGCAGTACTTC	CASSLGPGLAVYEQYF
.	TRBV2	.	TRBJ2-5	TGTGCCAGCAGTCCCAGGGACTCCGAAGAGACCCAGTACTTC	CASSPRDSEETQYF
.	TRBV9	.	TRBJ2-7	TGTGCCAGCAGCGTAGCTGACAGACCCTACGAGCAGTACTTC	CASSVADRPYEQYF
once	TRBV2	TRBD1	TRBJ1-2	TGTGCCAGCAGTAAGACAGGGAGTGGCTACACCTTC	CASSKTGSGYTF
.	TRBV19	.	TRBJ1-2	TGTGCCAGTAGTATAAGCCAGGGCTATGGCTACACCTTC	CASSISQGYGYTF
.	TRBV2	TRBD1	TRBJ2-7	TGTGCCAGCAGTGGTGTCGGGGACAGGGTAAAGCAGTACTTC	CASSGVGDRVKQYF
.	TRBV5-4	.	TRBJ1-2	TGTGCCAGCAGCTTGGGGGGGCCGACGGCTAGAGGCTACACCTTC	CASSLGGPTARGYTF
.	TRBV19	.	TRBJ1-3	TGTGCCAGTAGCGCGTCGGGGTTTGGAAACACCATATATTTT	CASSASGFGNTIYF
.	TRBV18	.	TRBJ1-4	TGTGCCAGCTCAGGAGGCGGGGCCCGCGCTAATGAAAAACTGTTTTTT	CASSGGGARANEKLFF
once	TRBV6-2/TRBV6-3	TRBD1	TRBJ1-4	TGTGCCAGCAGTTCGACGCCCCAGGGGGCGCGGTCAACTAATGAAAAACTGTTTTTT	CASSSTPQGARSTNEKLFF
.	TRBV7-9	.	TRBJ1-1	TGTGCCAGCAGGCGGGAGAACACTGAAGCTTTCTTT	CASRRENTEAFF
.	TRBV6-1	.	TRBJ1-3	TGTGCCAGCAGTGCCCCCGTGGGAGGGCCAAGGGGAAACACCATATATTTT	CASSAPVGGPRGNTIYF
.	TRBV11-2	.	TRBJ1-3	TGTGCCAGTCGACAAATAGGTGGAAACACCATATATTTT	CASRQIGGNTIYF
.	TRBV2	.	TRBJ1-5	TGTGCCAGCAGTGAAGCGGCCCAGCCCCAGCATTTT	CASSEAAQPQHF
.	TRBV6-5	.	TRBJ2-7	TGTGCCAGCAGTTCGGGGGTGGGTCGGTACGAGCAGTACTTC	CASSSGVGRYEQYF
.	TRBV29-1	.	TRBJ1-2	TGCAGCGTTATTAGAGATGGCTACACCTTC	CSVIRDGYTF
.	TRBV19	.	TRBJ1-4	TGTGCCAGTAGTATTATTGACTACTCAGGTGAAAAACTGTTTTTT	CASSIIDYSGEKLFF
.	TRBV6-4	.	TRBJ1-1	TGTGCCAGCAGCCGGGGGGGCCGGAAGGTCAGGGCCGAAGCTTTCTTT	CASSRGGRKVRAEAFF
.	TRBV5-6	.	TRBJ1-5	TGTGCCAGCAGCTTCGGGGTGGGGATGGGCAATCAGCCCCAGCATTTT	CASSFGVGMGNQPQHF
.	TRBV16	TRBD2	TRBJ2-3	TGTGCCAGCAGCCCCCTGGGTCTAGCGGGGGTCACAGATACGCAGTATTTT	CASSPLGLAGVTDTQYF
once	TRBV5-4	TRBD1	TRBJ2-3	TGTGCCAGCAGCTTTTGGGACAGGGCCACAGATACGCAGTATTTT	CASSFWDRATDTQYF
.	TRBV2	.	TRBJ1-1	TGTGCCAGCAGTGAATTGCCGACACCAAAAGAAGCTTTCTTT	CASSELPTPKEAFF
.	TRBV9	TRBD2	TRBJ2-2	TGTGCCAGCAGCGCCCTAGCGGGGGGCAACACCGGGGAGCTGTTTTTT	CASSALAGGNTGELFF
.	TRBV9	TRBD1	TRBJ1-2	TGTGCCAGCAGCGTAGATTGGGGACAGGGGAATATCTATGGCTACACCTTC	CASSVDWGQGNIYGYTF
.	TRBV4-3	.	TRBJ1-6	TGCGCCAGCAGCCCGGGGGGGGTCTCACCCCTCCACTTT	CASSPGGVSPLHF
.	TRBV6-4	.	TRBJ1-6	TGTGCCAGCAGTGTTCGGAGTAATTCACCCCTCCACTTT	CASSVRSNSPLHF
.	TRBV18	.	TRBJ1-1	TGTGCCAGCTCATTTGGCGAGGCTGAAGCTTTCTTT	CASSFGEAEAFF
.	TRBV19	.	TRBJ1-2	TGTGCCAGAGACGGGAACTATGGCTACACCTTC	CARDGNYGYTF
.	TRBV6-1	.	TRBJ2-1	TGTGCCAGCAGTGAATCGGACAGCTACTACAATGAGCAGTTCTTC	CASSESDSYYNEQFF
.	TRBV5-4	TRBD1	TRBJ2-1	TGTGCCAGCAGCCATCCGGGACAGGGGGAAAATGAGCAGTTCTTC	CASSHPGQGENEQFF
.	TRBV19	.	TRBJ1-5	TGTGCCAGTAGGGACTACAGAGATAATCAGCCCCAGCATTTT	CASRDYRDNQPQHF
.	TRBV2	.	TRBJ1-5	TGTGCCAGCAGGGGACCAGGGGCTCAGCCCCAGCATTTT	CASRGPGAQPQHF
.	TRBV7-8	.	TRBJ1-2	TGTGCCAGCAGCTTAGAAATGTATAACTATGGCTACACCTTC	CASSLEMYNYGYTF
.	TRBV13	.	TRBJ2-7	TGTGCCAGCAGCTCCCGGGGGACGGCCCGTGTCGAGCAGTACTTC	CASSSRGTARVEQYF
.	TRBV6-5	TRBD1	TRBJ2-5	TGTGCCAGCAGTTCTCGGGTCAAGGGGGCGAGAGAGACCCAGTACTTC	CASSSRVKGARETQYF
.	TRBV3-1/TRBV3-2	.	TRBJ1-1	TGTGCCAGCAGCCAAGTTCCAACAGCCAACACTGAAGCTTTCTTT	CASSQVPTANTEAFF
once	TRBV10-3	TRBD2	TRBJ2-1	TGTGCCACTCAAGCGGGGGGCCGACTCAATGAGCAGTTCTTC	CATQAGGRLNEQFF
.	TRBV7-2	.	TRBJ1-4	TGTGCCAGCAGGTCGGGGGGAAGGGAAAAACTGTTTTTT	CASRSGGREKLFF
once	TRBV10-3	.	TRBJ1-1	TGTGCCATCAGTGGTGGGCTGACTGAAGCTTTCTTT	CAISGGLTEAFF
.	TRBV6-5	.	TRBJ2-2	TGTGCCAGCTCCGACAGGATGGTCGGGGAGCTGTTTTTT	CASSDRMVGELFF
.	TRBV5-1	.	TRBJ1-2	TGCGCCAGCAGCTTGGGGGCCGGGGTGGGTTATGGCTACACCTTC	CASSLGAGVGYGYTF
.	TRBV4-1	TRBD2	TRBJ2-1	TGCGCCAGCAGCCAGCCTACACGGGGGGGACCTAACAATGAGCAGTTCTTC	CASSQPTRGGPNNEQFF
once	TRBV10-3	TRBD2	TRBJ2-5	TGTGCCATCAATAATCTAGCGGGGGGTGTGGAGACCCAGTACTTC	CAINNLAGGVETQYF
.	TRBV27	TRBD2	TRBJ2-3	TGTGCCAGCAGTTCGGCAAGCCCAGTGGGATTTACGGGACTAGCGGGGCATACGCAGTATTTT	CASSSASPVGFTGLAGHTQYF
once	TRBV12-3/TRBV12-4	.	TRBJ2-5	TGTGCCAGCAGTTTAAGGTCAGGGGAGACCCAGTACTTC	CASSLRSGETQYF
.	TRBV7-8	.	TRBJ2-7	TGTGCCAGCAGCTTAGTGTCTCCCGACGAGCAGTACTTC	CASSLVSPDEQYF
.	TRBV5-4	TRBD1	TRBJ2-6	TGTGCCAGCAGCTCATTCAGACAGGGATCTGGGGCCAACGTCCTGACTTTC	CASSSFRQGSGANVLTF
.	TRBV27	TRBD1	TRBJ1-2	TGTGCCAGCAGCTCCGCCGGGACAGCAGCCTTAAACTATGGCTACACCTTC	CASSSAGTAALNYGYTF
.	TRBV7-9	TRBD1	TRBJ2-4	TGTGCCAGCAGCCCCCCGGACAGGGAGTACAACATTCAGTACTTC	CASSPPDREYNIQYF
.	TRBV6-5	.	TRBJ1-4	TGTGCCAGCAGTTACTCCCCAGGTGCAACTAATGAAAAACTGTTTTTT	CASSYSPGATNEKLFF
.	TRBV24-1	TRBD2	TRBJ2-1	TGTGCCACCAGTGATTCCCCCTTAGCGGGGGCCCGCAATGAGCAGTTCTTC	CATSDSPLAGARNEQFF